These 23 T cell receptor beta chains were all obtained from the same sample, sequenced in a study of blood T cell repertoires in COVID-19. Sequencing used immunoSEQ multiplex PCR; TCRdb keeps in-frame clones, though not all of them. The sample consists of a few hundred thousand clones, 80% to 85% of them appearing once. What was sequenced was peripheral blood. These receptor sequences come from a person aged 70 to 80 with COVID-19, enrolled during active disease.

The V call is TRBV6-5, the J call TRBJ1-3; 7 nucleotides line up with TRBD1. Trimming at V came to 2 bases and at J to 7 bases, leaving 2 bases not matched to a gene. CDR1 and CDR2 (germline): MNHEY, SVGAGI. The CDR3 length is 13 residues. CDR3 protein: CASSYEQGNTIYF. The DNA for the CDR3 is TGTGCCAGCAGTTACGAACAGGGGAACACCATATATTTT.

The chain is built from TRBV7-6 and TRBJ1-5, with 9 bases that match TRBD1. V was clipped by 3 bases and J by 7 bases; unmatched bases: 7. This CDR3 is 15 amino acids long. CDR1 SGHVS and CDR2 FNYEAQ come from the germline V gene. The CDR3: CASSFSTGGGQPQHF. CDR3 bases: TGTGCCAGCAGCTTCTCGACAGGGGGAGGGCAGCCCCAGCATTTT.

This chain connects TRBV28 to TRBJ2-2; 11 bases agree with TRBD1. Germline trimming cut 6 bases from V and 6 bases from J; bases unmatched to any gene: 9. CDR1 MDHEN and CDR2 SYDVKM come from the germline V gene. The CDR3 has 16 amino acids. Written as DNA, the CDR3 is TGTGCCAGCAGACCTGTGGGACAGGGGGGTTCCGGGGAGCTGTTTTTT. Encoded protein: CASRPVGQGGSGELFF.

This rearrangement joins TRBV6-5 to TRBJ2-3; D might be TRBD2 (5 bases). Trimming cost V 5 bases and J 0 bases, with 12 bases left between them. CDR1 and CDR2 (germline): MNHEY, SVGAGI. The CDR3 loop spans 15 amino acids. The CDR3 region has the DNA TGTGCCAGCAGTAATAGCAGGACTAGCACAGATACGCAGTATTTT. This gives the protein CASSNSRTSTDTQYF.

This sequence joins TRBV7-2 and TRBJ2-7; D gene uncertain. Trimming took 5 bases from V and 2 from J, leaving 7 bases between them. Per germline, CDR1 SGHTA and CDR2 FQGNSA. The CDR3 covers 12 residues. CDR3 coding DNA: TGTGCCAGCAGCCGTTTAACCTACGAGCAGTACTTC. Translating it yields CASSRLTYEQYF. Full variable domain (outside the CDR3, taken from reference TRBV7-2 and TRBJ2-7): GAGVSQSPSNKVTEKGKDVELRCDPISGHTALYWYRQSLGQGLEFLIYFQGNSAPDKSGLPSDRFSAERTGGSVSTLTIQRTQQEDSAVYLCASSRLTYEQYFGPGTRLTVT.

The chain combines TRBV6-6 with TRBJ2-1; D unresolved. Germline V gene data show CDR1 as MNHNY and CDR2 as SVGAGI (reference sequence). With 7 bases removed from V and 0 bases from J, the gap between germline ends came to 10 bases. CDR3 length: 14 residues. This CDR3 reads CASKDINSYNEQFF. CDR3 coding DNA: TGTGCCAGCAAAGACATTAACTCCTACAATGAGCAGTTCTTC.

The chain has TRBV15 and TRBJ1-4; TRBD1 agrees at 8 bases. The CDR3 loop spans 14 amino acids. The trim removed 0 bases at V and 7 bases at J, leaving 1 base unmatched. The germline gives CDR1 LNHNV, CDR2 YYDKDF (reference sequence). In DNA form, the CDR3 reads TGTGCCACCAGCAGAGACAGGGGGCGTGAAAAACTGTTTTTT. It yields the protein CATSRDRGREKLFF.

The CDR3 coding sequence is TGTGCCAGCAGTTTTGTAGGAGGGATCGAGCAGTACTTC. Protein product: CASSFVGGIEQYF. V usage is TRBV28 and J usage is TRBJ2-7; D might be TRBD2 (6 bases). Trimming cost V 3 bases and J 6 bases, with 12 bases left between them. The CDR3 extends over 13 amino acids. CDR1 is MDHEN and CDR2 is SYDVKM in the germline V gene.

The J gene is TRBJ1-5, the V gene TRBV10-2, with TRBD1 as a possible D gene (5 bases). CDR3 length: 13 residues. CDR1 and CDR2 (germline): WSHSY, SAAADI. The V end lost 3 bases, the J end lost 7 bases, and 10 bases lay between the germline ends. CDR3 coding DNA: TGCGCCAGCAGTGATGGGGCTCGGCAGCCCCAGCATTTT. Translating it yields CASSDGARQPQHF.

This clone turned up a few times. This chain uses TRBV28 with TRBJ1-3, with 7 bases lining up with TRBD1. In germline, CDR1 is MDHEN, CDR2 SYDVKM. V gave up 6 bases and J gave up 5 bases; unmatched junction bases: 10. The CDR3 runs to 15 residues. The CDR3 region is CASSSDRENRNTIYF. In DNA form, the CDR3 reads TGTGCCAGCAGCTCCGACAGGGAAAATCGAAACACCATATATTTT.

This chain links TRBV12-3 or TRBV12-4 with TRBJ1-2, with 7 bases fitting TRBD1. After removal of 5 bases from V and 7 bases from J, the junction contained 7 bases not matched to a gene. The CDR3 has 13 amino acids. CDR3 in amino acids: CASSPTGLSGYTF. The CDR3 DNA reads as TGTGCCAGCAGTCCGACAGGGCTTAGTGGCTACACCTTC.

The V and J genes are TRBV29-1 and TRBJ1-2, with 8 bases that match TRBD1. Germline V CDR1 and CDR2: SQVTM, ANQGSEA. The CDR3 has 14 amino acids. Unmatched junction bases numbered 10, after V lost 6 bases and J lost 4 bases. CDR3 residues: CSVKLGQGAYGYTF. The CDR3 DNA reads as TGCAGCGTAAAATTGGGCCAGGGGGCCTATGGCTACACCTTC.

V is TRBV29-1 and J is TRBJ2-3, with 11 nucleotides matching TRBD2. V gave up 7 bases and J gave up 8 bases; unmatched junction bases: 11. The germline V gene has CDR1 SQVTM and CDR2 ANQGSEA. The CDR3 length is 14 residues. CDR3 residues: CSASRLAGSGTQYF. The CDR3 DNA follows: TGCAGCGCTTCCCGACTAGCGGGGTCTGGTACGCAGTATTTT.

V and J are TRBV7-2 and TRBJ1-6, with TRBD1 matching over 9 bases. The germline CDR1 and CDR2 sequences are SGHTA and FQGNSA. With 5 bases clipped from V and 13 bases from J, the junction kept 9 bases outside the gene matches. The CDR3 consists of 14 residues. The CDR3 protein is CASSPTGGTTPLHF. The CDR3 DNA reads TGTGCCAGCAGCCCGACAGGGGGAACAACGCCCCTCCACTTT.

This chain joins TRBV5-1 and TRBJ1-5, with D unresolved. Deletions cut 1 base from V and 0 bases from J, with 8 bases between. This CDR3 has 15 amino acids. The germline gives CDR1 SGHRS, CDR2 YFSETQ. The CDR3 spells CASSLRGDSNQPQHF. CDR3 DNA: TGCGCCAGCAGCTTGCGCGGGGATAGCAATCAGCCCCAGCATTTT.

This chain uses TRBV7-8 with TRBJ1-2, with 8 bases matching TRBD1. Germline V gene data show CDR1 as SGHVS and CDR2 as FQNEAQ. Trimming cost V 3 bases and J 6 bases; bases outside gene matches: 9. CDR3 length: 15 residues. Here the CDR3 DNA reads TGTGCCAGCAGCTTGATCCTAACAGGGGGTCATGGCTACACCTTC. It is translated as CASSLILTGGHGYTF.

This clone was observed at least ten times. V and J are TRBV19 and TRBJ1-4, with 11 bases aligning to TRBD1. The CDR3 loop spans 13 amino acids. The germline V gene encodes CDR1 LNHDA and CDR2 SQIVND (reference sequence). V shed 7 bases and J 6 bases; nucleotides not matched to a gene: 1. Written as DNA, the CDR3 is TGTGCCAGTATGGGACAGGGGGATGAAAAACTGTTTTTT. Its protein is CASMGQGDEKLFF.

The count of this clone is one. The genes are TRBV7-2 and TRBJ2-7; 8 bases are a match to TRBD2. In germline, CDR1 is SGHTA, CDR2 FQGNSA. This CDR3 comprises 14 residues. The ends lost 4 bases at V and 3 bases at J; junction bases unmatched: 5. The CDR3 DNA reads as TGTGCCAGCAGCTCCGGGACTAGTGACTACGAGCAGTACTTC. It yields the protein CASSSGTSDYEQYF. Based on the CDR3 plus reference TRBV7-2 and TRBJ2-7, the full variable domain is GAGVSQSPSNKVTEKGKDVELRCDPISGHTALYWYRQSLGQGLEFLIYFQGNSAPDKSGLPSDRFSAERTGGSVSTLTIQRTQQEDSAVYLCASSSGTSDYEQYFGPGTRLTVT.

V and J are TRBV24-1 and TRBJ2-7, with 9 bases fitting TRBD1. Germline V gives CDR1 KGHDR, CDR2 SFDVKD. CDR3 length: 17 amino acids. The J segment lost 6 bases and the V segment lost 2 bases, leaving 13 bases of the junction unmatched. CDR3 loop: CATSDSRTGTGIVEQYF. The DNA of the CDR3 is TGTGCCACCAGTGATTCTCGTACCGGGACAGGGATCGTCGAGCAGTACTTC.

The gene calls are TRBV5-1 and TRBJ1-5; tentative D call: TRBD1 (5 bases). Looked up from germline, CDR1 is SGHRS and CDR2 is YFSETQ. CDR3 length: 13 amino acids. V lost 0 bases to trimming and J lost 9 bases, with 10 bases between them. The DNA for the CDR3 is TGCGCCAGCAGCTTGGGCAGGGATGGGCCCCAGCATTTT. This encodes CASSLGRDGPQHF.

The chain links TRBV5-1 to TRBJ2-2, with 11 positions matching TRBD1. V was clipped by 0 bases and J by 7 bases; unmatched bases: 11. Germline V CDR1 and CDR2: SGHRS, YFSETQ. The CDR3 spans 18 residues. The CDR3 is CASSLDFGQGAKGGELFF. The CDR3 DNA sequence: TGCGCCAGCAGCTTGGATTTTGGACAGGGGGCTAAAGGCGGGGAGCTGTTTTTT. The complete variable domain, with remaining parts taken from reference TRBV5-1 and TRBJ2-2, reads KAGVTQTPRYLIKTRGQQVTLSCSPISGHRSVSWYQQTPGQGLQFLFEYFSETQRNKGNFPGRFSGRQFSNSRSEMNVSTLELGDSALYLCASSLDFGQGAKGGELFFGEGSRLTVL.

This sequence joins TRBV5-4 and TRBJ1-2, with TRBD1 matching over 7 bases. Germline lookup yields CDR1 SGHNT and CDR2 YYREEE (reference sequence). J was trimmed by 5 bases and V by 4 bases; bases with no gene match: 11. The CDR3 sequence is 15 residues long. DNA of the CDR3: TGTGCCAGCAGCAAAGGACAGGTCGGTGTGTATGGCTACACCTTC. Translation: CASSKGQVGVYGYTF.

This clone was picked up one time. The chain couples TRBV6-6 to TRBJ1-5; TRBD1 might be the D (5 bases). The CDR3 totals 15 residues. Germline values: CDR1 MNHNY, CDR2 SVGAGI (reference sequence). Trimming cost V 1 base and J 6 bases, with 13 bases left between them. The CDR3 region is CASSYYGAKAQPQHF. The CDR3 bases are TGTGCCAGCAGTTACTATGGGGCGAAGGCTCAGCCCCAGCATTTT.